This entry lists 7 T cell receptor beta chains sequenced from one sample in a study of response to subunit inactivated influenza vaccine. TCRdb recomputed calls from the RT-PCR reads with MiXCR, one row per CDR3 protein. The sample lists about 650,000 distinct CDR3 sequences; less than 15% were seen once. The sample consisted of PBMCs from blood, taken less than 15 days before vaccination. Receptor source: a man in his fifties who received an inactivated influenza vaccine.

As DNA, the CDR3 is TGTGCCAGCAGTTTGGCTCACACTGAAGCTTTCTTT. This gives the protein CASSLAHTEAFF. This sequence joins TRBV7-9 and TRBJ1-1; no reliable D call. Germline-derived CDR1 and CDR2 are SEHNR and FQNEAQ (reference sequence). The CDR3 runs to 12 residues. The germline V and J ends were trimmed by 6 bases and 3 bases, with 8 bases remaining between them.

This chain joins TRBV7-9 and TRBJ2-7; D is possibly TRBD1 (6 bases). CDR3 length equals 14 residues. Germline CDR1 is SEHNR and CDR2 is FQNEAQ (reference sequence). Trimming took 3 bases from V and 1 from J, leaving 10 bases between them. In nucleotides, the CDR3 is TGTGCCAGCAGCTTCAGTGACAGGTCCTACGAGCAGTACTTC. This encodes CASSFSDRSYEQYF.

The rearrangement links TRBV12-3 or TRBV12-4 to TRBJ1-2, with 9 bases that match TRBD1. The CDR3 runs 16 residues. Losses at the gene ends were 5 bases for V and 3 bases for J; bases not matched to a gene: 10. The CDR3 loop reads CASSPSTGGRDYGYTF. The CDR3 nucleotides are TGTGCCAGCAGTCCCTCCACAGGGGGCCGGGACTATGGCTACACCTTC.

The chain is built from TRBV28 and TRBJ2-3; 15 bases are a match to TRBD2. The J segment lost 10 bases and the V segment lost 2 bases, leaving 19 bases of the junction unmatched. The V gene's germline CDR1 is MDHEN and CDR2 SYDVKM. This CDR3 spans 20 amino acids. The CDR3 region has the DNA TGTGCCAGCAGTTTAGTTTCGCGGGGACTAGCGGGGGGACCAGCCTTGGCGCAGTATTTT. It specifies CASSLVSRGLAGGPALAQYF.

This clonotype was detected a few times. V usage is TRBV20-1 and J usage is TRBJ2-3, with 8 bases that match TRBD1. J gave up 4 bases and V 3 bases, and 6 bases lay outside the gene matches. Germline CDR1 is DFQATT and CDR2 is SNEGSKA (reference sequence). The CDR3 is 14 residues long. This chain's CDR3 is CSARAGGVPDTQYF. CDR3 DNA: TGCAGTGCTAGGGCAGGGGGCGTCCCAGATACGCAGTATTTT.

Many counts were recorded for this clonotype. The V call is TRBV24-1, the J call TRBJ2-3, with TRBD2 matching over 10 bases. The CDR3 consists of 16 residues. Per the germline V gene, CDR1 is KGHDR and CDR2 is SFDVKD. Trimming at V came to 4 bases and at J to 3 bases, leaving 6 bases not matched to a gene. CDR3 bases: TGTGCCACCAGTGAGACCGGGACTAGCGCTACAGATACGCAGTATTTT. Translated: CATSETGTSATDTQYF.

This clonotype showed up just a few times. CDR3 in amino acids: CAISPGTTNEQYF. Here the CDR3 DNA reads TGTGCCATCAGTCCCGGGACTACTAACGAGCAGTACTTC. The rearrangement uses TRBV10-3 and TRBJ2-7; 7 bases are a match to TRBD2. CDR1 ENHRY and CDR2 SYGVKD come from the germline V gene. V dropped 5 bases and J dropped 5; count of bases not matched to a gene: 6. This CDR3 has 13 amino acids.